This T cell receptor (beta chain) was recorded in a study of OX40 agonist ivuxolimab in advanced cancers. On the study more broadly: Six ivuxolimab dose levels, 0.01 to 10 mg/kg, were given intravenously every 2 weeks. The study, taken as a whole, reports: Normalized T-cell clonal expansion was also low in some nonresponders.

Looked up from germline, CDR1 is SGHRS and CDR2 is YFSETQ. This CDR3 has 18 residues. J gave up 9 bases and V 1 base, and 11 bases lay outside the gene matches. The timepoints at which blood was sampled were baseline, cycle 4 day 1, and cycle 7 day 1. Libraries were prepared by immunoSEQ multiplex PCR; TCRdb keeps only in-frame clonotypes and omits some of them. The sample carries approximately 65,000 clones, around nine tenths recorded once. In the case of this clone: No antigen is known for it.

The receptor was isolated from an adult with an advanced solid tumor such as melanoma, head and neck, liver or kidney cancer. This specimen consisted of CD4+ or CD8+ T cells sorted from blood, obtained in a trial of the OX40 agonist ivuxolimab. V usage is TRBV5-1 and J usage is TRBJ2-1; 15 nucleotides match TRBD2. The CDR3 bases are TGCGCCAGCAGCTTGTTCGTCCGGACTAGCGGGAGGGTTGGTGAGCAGTTCTTC. Amino acids: CASSLFVRTSGRVGEQFF.